What follows is one TCR beta chain and its context. The method was immunoSEQ multiplex PCR; TCRdb's version includes in-frame clones alone and lacks a portion of them. The sample records 90,000 to 120,000 clones, approximately 90% being singletons. This entry comes from a study of PD-1 blockade in classical Hodgkin lymphoma. Patients all relapsed after autologous stem cell transplantation, and there was variation in brentuximab vedotin exposure. Germline loops: CDR1 MGHRA, CDR2 YSYEKL. CDR3 size: 15 residues. V lost 0 bases and J 4 bases, leaving 9 bases between the germline ends. The chain joins TRBV4-1 to TRBJ2-2; no definite D call. The source was peripheral blood mononuclear cells (PBMCs), collected before the second cycle of nivolumab. The receptor's source is a human donor with classical Hodgkin lymphoma. The CDR3 sequence is CASSQETTITGELFF. Written as DNA, the CDR3 is TGCGCCAGCAGCCAAGAAACAACAATCACCGGGGAGCTGTTTTTT.